This TCR beta chain originates from a study of T-cell memory formation after mild COVID-19. As for the study in general: TCR clusters showed largely donor specificity.

Study outcomes and limitations: Some responding clones appeared in pre-infection memory, suggesting cross-reactive memory joined. While clones contracting from day 15 to 85 were balanced between CD4 and CD8, later expanders leaned CD4+.

Amplification by 5'RACE using constant-segment primers produced TCR alpha and TCR beta cDNA libraries that carried sample barcodes and UMIs. TCRdb re-derived calls from the 5' RACE reads in MiXCR, one entry per CDR3 protein. This table holds over 350,000 distinct CDR3 sequences, roughly 15% found once. Germline CDR1 and CDR2: MDHEN and SYDVKM. CDR3 length: 13 residues. With 5 bases removed from V and 4 bases from J, the gap between germline ends came to 12 bases. This clonotype has a handful of counts. Its antigen is still unknown. Sequenced sample: PBMCs or a T cell subset sorted from them (not recorded which). The sequence was obtained from a man younger than 35 who had mild COVID-19 (a few samples of this study predate the infection). Cell type and time point are not known. The J gene is TRBJ2-7, the V gene TRBV28, with D uncertain. CDR3 amino acids: CASSPMTQYEQYV. The DNA of the CDR3 is TGTGCCAGCAGTCCGATGACCCAGTACGAGCAGTACGTC.